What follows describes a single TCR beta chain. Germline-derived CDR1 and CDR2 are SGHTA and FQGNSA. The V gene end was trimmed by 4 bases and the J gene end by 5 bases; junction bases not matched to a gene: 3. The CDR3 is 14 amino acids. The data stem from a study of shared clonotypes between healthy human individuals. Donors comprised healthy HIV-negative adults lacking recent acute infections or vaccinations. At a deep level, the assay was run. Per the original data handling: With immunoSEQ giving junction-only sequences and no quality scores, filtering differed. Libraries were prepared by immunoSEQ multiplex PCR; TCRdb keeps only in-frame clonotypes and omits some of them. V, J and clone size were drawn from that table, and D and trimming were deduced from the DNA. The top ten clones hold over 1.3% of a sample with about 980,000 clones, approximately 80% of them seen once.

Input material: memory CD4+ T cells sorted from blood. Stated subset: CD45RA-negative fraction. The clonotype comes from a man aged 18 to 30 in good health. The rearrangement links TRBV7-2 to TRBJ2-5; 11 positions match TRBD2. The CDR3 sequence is CASSSASGGETQYF. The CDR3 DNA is TGTGCCAGCAGCTCCGCTAGCGGGGGGGAGACCCAGTACTTC.